The next 2 T cell receptor beta chains were all read from a single sample in a study of pediatric ulcerative colitis. Sequenced by immunoSEQ multiplex PCR; TCRdb stores in-frame clones only, minus some. The data contain 55,000 to 70,000 clones, 85% to 90% of them singletons. Sequenced input: blood. The receptors come from a boy younger than 18 who was a control in a study of pediatric ulcerative colitis.

CDR3 nucleotides: TGTGCCAGCAGCGCAAACAGGGGGCTAGGGGCCAACGTCCTGACTTTC. Residues: CASSANRGLGANVLTF. The chain couples TRBV5-6 to TRBJ2-6, with 9 bases matching TRBD1. CDR3 length: 16 residues. Germline CDR1 reads SGHDT; CDR2 reads YYEEEE. Trimming at V came to 4 bases and at J to 4 bases, leaving 6 bases not matched to a gene.

The gene calls are TRBV4-1 and TRBJ2-1, with D possibly being TRBD2 (5 bases). This CDR3 contains 13 residues. Per the germline V gene, CDR1 is MGHRA and CDR2 is YSYEKL. V was trimmed by 4 bases and J by 7 bases, leaving 11 bases between them. The CDR3 protein is CASSRAGGNEQFF. The CDR3 region has the DNA TGCGCCAGCAGCCGGGCGGGCGGGAATGAGCAGTTCTTC.